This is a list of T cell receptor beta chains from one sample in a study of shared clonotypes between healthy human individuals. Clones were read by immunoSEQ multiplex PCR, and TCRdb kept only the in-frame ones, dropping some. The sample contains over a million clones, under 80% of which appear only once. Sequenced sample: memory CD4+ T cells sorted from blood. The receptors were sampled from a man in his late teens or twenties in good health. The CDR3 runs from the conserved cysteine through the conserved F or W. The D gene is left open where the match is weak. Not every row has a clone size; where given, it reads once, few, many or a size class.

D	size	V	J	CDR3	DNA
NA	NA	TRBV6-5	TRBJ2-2	CASTSSYTGELFF	TGTGCCAGCACTTCTAGTTATACCGGGGAGCTGTTTTTT
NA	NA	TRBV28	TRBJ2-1	CASRGDNSNEQFF	TGTGCCAGCAGGGGGGACAACTCCAATGAGCAGTTCTTC
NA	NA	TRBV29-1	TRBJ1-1	CSVERAPLGEAFF	TGCAGCGTTGAGCGAGCCCCTTTGGGGGAAGCTTTCTTT
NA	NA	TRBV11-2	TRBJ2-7	CASSLRTSSYEQYF	TGTGCCAGCAGCCTCCGGACCAGCTCCTACGAGCAGTACTTC
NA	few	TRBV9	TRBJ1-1	CASSPQTSNTEAFF	TGTGCCAGCAGCCCCCAGACCTCGAACACTGAAGCTTTCTTT
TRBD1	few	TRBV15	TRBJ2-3	CATSAGTVSTDTQYF	TGTGCCACCAGCGCCGGGACAGTTAGCACAGATACGCAGTATTTT
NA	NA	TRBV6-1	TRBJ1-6	CASSEVSRAGDSPLHF	TGTGCCAGCAGTGAGGTTAGCAGGGCCGGGGATTCACCCCTCCACTTT
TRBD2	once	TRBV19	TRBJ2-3	CASSIRGTSGFSDPDTQYF	TGTGCCAGTAGTATTCGGGGGACTAGCGGCTTTTCCGATCCAGATACGCAGTATTTT
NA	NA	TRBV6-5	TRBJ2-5	CASSMDSRGTETQYF	TGTGCCAGCAGTATGGATTCCAGGGGTACAGAGACCCAGTACTTC
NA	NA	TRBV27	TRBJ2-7	CASSLPGQGEQYF	TGTGCCAGCAGTTTGCCAGGGCAGGGCGAGCAGTACTTC
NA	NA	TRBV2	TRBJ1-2	CASKIARDSVGYTF	TGTGCCAGCAAAATCGCAAGGGACTCCGTCGGCTACACCTTC
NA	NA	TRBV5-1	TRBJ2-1	CASSLVKAASSYNEQFF	TGCGCCAGCAGCTTGGTGAAAGCGGCTAGCTCCTACAATGAGCAGTTCTTC
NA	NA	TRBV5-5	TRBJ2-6	CASSLDPPNGANVLTF	TGTGCCAGCAGCTTAGACCCACCAAACGGGGCCAACGTCCTGACTTTC
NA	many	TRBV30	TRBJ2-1	CAWTMNAPIVDEQFF	TGTGCCTGGACAATGAACGCTCCGATAGTCGATGAGCAGTTCTTC
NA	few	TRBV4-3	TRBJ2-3	CASSQDPIYTDTQYF	TGCGCCAGCAGCCAAGATCCCATTTACACAGATACGCAGTATTTT
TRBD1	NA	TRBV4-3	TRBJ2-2	CASSQRTTGVTNTGELFF	TGCGCCAGCAGCCAACGAACCACAGGGGTTACGAACACCGGGGAGCTGTTTTTT
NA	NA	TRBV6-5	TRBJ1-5	CASSYAGRDQPQHF	TGTGCCAGCAGTTACGCAGGGAGGGACCAGCCCCAGCATTTT
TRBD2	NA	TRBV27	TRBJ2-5	CASSPRLASETQYF	TGTGCCAGCAGTCCCCGACTAGCGTCGGAGACCCAGTACTTC
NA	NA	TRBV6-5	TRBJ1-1	CASSEFYRGGVAFF	TGTGCCAGCAGTGAGTTTTATCGGGGGGGTGTAGCTTTCTTT
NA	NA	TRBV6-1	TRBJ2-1	CASKGREYNEQFF	TGTGCCAGCAAGGGACGGGAGTACAATGAGCAGTTCTTC
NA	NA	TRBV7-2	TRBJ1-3	CASSLRGGGNTIYF	TGTGCCAGCAGCTTACGGGGAGGAGGAAACACCATATATTTT
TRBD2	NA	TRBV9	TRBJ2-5	CASSAGLAQYF	TGTGCCAGCAGCGCAGGACTAGCCCAGTACTTC
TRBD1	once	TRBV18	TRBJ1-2	CASSLGDRQFGYTF	TGTGCCAGCTCACTCGGGGACAGGCAGTTTGGCTACACCTTC
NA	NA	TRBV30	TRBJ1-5	CAWSVAGLQQPQHF	TGTGCCTGGAGTGTAGCCGGGTTACAACAGCCCCAGCATTTT
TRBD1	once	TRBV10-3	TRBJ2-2	CAIRTGGTGELFF	TGTGCCATCAGGACAGGGGGAACCGGGGAGCTGTTTTTT
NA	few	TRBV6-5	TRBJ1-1	CAISRGNTEAFF	TGTGCCATCAGCAGGGGGAACACTGAAGCTTTCTTT
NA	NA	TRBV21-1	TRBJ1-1	CASSKLQEGKGNTEAFF	TGTGCCAGCAGCAAACTTCAGGAGGGTAAGGGGAACACTGAAGCTTTCTTT
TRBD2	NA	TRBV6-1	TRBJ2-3	CASSEQRGSTDTQYF	TGTGCCAGCAGTGAACAGCGGGGGAGCACAGATACGCAGTATTTT
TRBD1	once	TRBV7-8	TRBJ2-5	CASSQGQSQETQYF	TGTGCCAGCAGCCAGGGACAGTCTCAAGAGACCCAGTACTTC
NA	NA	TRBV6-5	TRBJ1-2	CASSSAGTLGGYTF	TGTGCCAGCAGTTCAGCCGGGACGTTGGGTGGCTACACCTTC
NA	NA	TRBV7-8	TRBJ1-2	CASSPREGLLSHF	TGTGCCAGCAGCCCCCGGGAAGGGCTTTTGTCCCACTTC
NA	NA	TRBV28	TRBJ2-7	CASSPPGRGEQYF	TGTGCCAGCAGCCCCCCCGGCAGGGGCGAGCAGTACTTC
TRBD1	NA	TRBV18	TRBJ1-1	CASSPTWDSTEAFF	TGTGCCAGCTCACCTACCTGGGACAGCACTGAAGCTTTCTTT
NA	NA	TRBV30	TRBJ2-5	CAWSGGAETQYF	TGTGCCTGGAGTGGGGGGGCGGAGACCCAGTACTTC
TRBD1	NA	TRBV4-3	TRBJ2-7	CASSPGTGSPYEQYF	TGCGCCAGCAGCCCCGGGACAGGGAGTCCCTACGAGCAGTACTTC
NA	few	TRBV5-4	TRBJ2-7	CASSRDWYEQYF	TGTGCCAGCAGCAGAGACTGGTACGAGCAGTACTTC
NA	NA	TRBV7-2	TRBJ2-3	CASSLVGDSTDTQYF	TGTGCCAGCAGCTTAGTCGGGGATAGCACAGATACGCAGTATTTT
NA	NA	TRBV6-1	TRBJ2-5	CASNSQGTQYF	TGTGCCAGCAACTCCCAGGGAACCCAGTACTTC
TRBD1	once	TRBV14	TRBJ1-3	CASSQRQGATAGNTIYF	TGTGCCAGCAGCCAAAGGCAGGGGGCGACGGCCGGAAACACCATATATTTT
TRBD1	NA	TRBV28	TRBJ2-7	CASNHEPGQGPFSYEQYF	TGTGCCAGCAACCACGAACCGGGACAGGGCCCCTTCTCCTACGAGCAGTACTTC
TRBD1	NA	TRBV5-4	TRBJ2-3	CTSSRTGAADTQYF	TGTACCAGCAGTCGGACAGGGGCCGCAGATACGCAGTATTTT
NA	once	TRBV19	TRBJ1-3	CASSMEGGLTRGGNTIYF	TGTGCCAGTAGTATGGAAGGCGGACTCACACGAGGTGGAAACACCATATATTTT
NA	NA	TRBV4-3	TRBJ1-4	CASSQDYRDREKLFF	TGCGCCAGCAGCCAAGATTACCGGGATAGGGAAAAACTGTTTTTT
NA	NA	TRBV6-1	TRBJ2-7	CASREQGRSGEQYF	TGTGCCAGCAGGGAACAAGGACGGTCGGGCGAGCAGTACTTC
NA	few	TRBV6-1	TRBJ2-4	CASSEASGNPNIQYF	TGTGCCAGCAGTGAAGCGTCAGGGAACCCAAACATTCAGTACTTC
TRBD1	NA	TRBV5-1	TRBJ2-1	CASSLWPGGDEQFF	TGCGCCAGCAGCTTGTGGCCAGGGGGCGACGAGCAGTTCTTC
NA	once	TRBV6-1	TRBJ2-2	CASSEPGHKTGELFF	TGTGCCAGCAGTGAACCGGGGCACAAAACCGGGGAGCTGTTTTTT
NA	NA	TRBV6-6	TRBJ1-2	CASSTEGGYTF	TGTGCCAGCAGTACCGAAGGAGGCTACACCTTC
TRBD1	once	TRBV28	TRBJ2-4	CASSLRGTGGFKNIQYF	TGTGCCAGCAGTTTGAGGGGGACAGGGGGATTCAAAAACATTCAGTACTTC
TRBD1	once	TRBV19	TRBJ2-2	CASSIQGQAGELFF	TGTGCCAGTAGTATACAGGGACAGGCCGGGGAGCTGTTTTTT
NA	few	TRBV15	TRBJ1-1	CATSKRPNVANTEAFF	TGTGCCACCAGCAAGAGACCCAACGTCGCGAACACTGAAGCTTTCTTT
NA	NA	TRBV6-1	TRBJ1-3	CASSEDGRGNSGNTIYF	TGTGCCAGCAGTGAAGACGGCAGGGGAAACTCTGGAAACACCATATATTTT
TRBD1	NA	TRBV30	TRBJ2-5	CAWNGQVGETQYF	TGTGCCTGGAACGGACAGGTTGGGGAGACCCAGTACTTC
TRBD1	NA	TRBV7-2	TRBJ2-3	CASRRTGGTDTQYF	TGTGCCAGTAGAAGGACAGGGGGGACAGATACGCAGTATTTT
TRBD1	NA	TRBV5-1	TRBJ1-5	CASSLGDRNQPQHF	TGCGCCAGCAGCTTGGGGGACAGAAATCAGCCCCAGCATTTT
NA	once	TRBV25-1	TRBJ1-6	CASSEIYNSPLHF	TGTGCCAGCAGTGAAATTTATAATTCACCCCTCCACTTT
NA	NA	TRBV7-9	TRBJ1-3	CASARGLSGNTIYF	TGTGCCAGCGCTCGCGGGCTCTCTGGAAACACCATATATTTT
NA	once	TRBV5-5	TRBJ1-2	CASSLSSNYGYTF	TGTGCCAGCAGCTTGTCCTCAAACTATGGCTACACCTTC
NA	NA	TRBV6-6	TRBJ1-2	CASRKQDPYGYTF	TGTGCCAGCAGGAAACAGGACCCCTATGGCTACACCTTC
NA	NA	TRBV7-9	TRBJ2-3	CASSLFSLADTQYF	TGTGCCAGCAGCTTATTTAGCTTAGCAGATACGCAGTATTTT